The rows below give T cell receptor beta chains drawn from one sample of a study of T cells in Graves' hyperthyroidism and ophthalmopathy. One entry per CDR3 protein, called by TCRdb with MiXCR from the multiplex PCR reads. The table has 600,000 or so distinct CDR3 sequences, 13% to 15% seen once. The sample consisted of blood. The receptor source for this set is a woman in her late teens or twenties with Graves' ophthalmopathy. CDR3s include the opening cysteine and the closing phenylalanine or tryptophan. D genes are given only for firm matches. Not all rows give a size; the values are once, few, many and, for expanded clones, a class.

V	size	length	J	D	CDR3	DNA
TRBV6-5	many	14	TRBJ2-7	-	CASSYTGSSYEQYF	TGTGCCAGCAGTTACACAGGGAGCTCCTACGAGCAGTACTTC
TRBV18	few	15	TRBJ2-2	-	CASSPGTPNTGELFF	TGTGCCAGCTCACCTGGGACACCCAACACCGGGGAGCTGTTTTTT
TRBV5-1	many	15	TRBJ1-2	-	CASSLNNDRNYGYTF	TGCGCCAGCAGCTTGAACAACGACAGGAACTATGGCTACACCTTC
TRBV11-2	few	15	TRBJ2-5	-	CASSFRTEGQETQYF	TGTGCCAGCAGCTTTCGGACAGAGGGGCAAGAGACCCAGTACTTC
TRBV6-4	-	14	TRBJ1-2	TRBD1	CASSDGTGRYGYTF	TGTGCCAGCAGTGACGGGACAGGGCGCTATGGCTACACCTTC
TRBV2	-	14	TRBJ2-5	TRBD2	CASSRPGTSVTQYF	TGTGCCAGCAGTCGCCCCGGGACTAGCGTGACCCAGTACTTC
TRBV7-3	many	18	TRBJ2-3	TRBD2	CASCASGRFLGVPDTQYF	TGTGCCAGCTGCGCCAGCGGGAGATTTTTGGGTGTCCCAGATACGCAGTATTTT
TRBV12-3/TRBV12-4	many	11	TRBJ1-2	-	CASSRGILYTF	TGTGCCAGCAGCCGGGGAATCCTCTACACCTTC
TRBV6-1	many	13	TRBJ1-1	-	CASTPSASAEAFF	TGTGCCAGCACACCCTCCGCCTCGGCTGAAGCTTTCTTT
TRBV6-1	once	13	TRBJ2-5	TRBD1	CASSADRAFAQYF	TGTGCCAGCAGTGCGGACAGGGCGTTCGCCCAGTACTTC
TRBV4-2	many	15	TRBJ2-7	TRBD2	CASSHLAGSSYEQYF	TGTGCCAGCAGCCACCTAGCGGGTAGCTCCTACGAGCAGTACTTC
TRBV11-2	-	15	TRBJ2-1	-	CATNPLQGSRRGQFF	TGTGCCACCAACCCCCTTCAGGGATCGCGTAGGGGGCAGTTCTTC
TRBV2	-	16	TRBJ2-4	TRBD2	CASAGERKLAKNIQYF	TGTGCCAGCGCGGGGGAGCGTAAGCTAGCCAAAAACATTCAGTACTTC
TRBV27	many	15	TRBJ2-1	-	CASSLAGWPSGEQFF	TGTGCCAGCAGTTTGGCGGGGTGGCCCTCTGGAGAGCAGTTCTTC
TRBV11-1	many	15	TRBJ2-2	-	CASSHQTENTGELFF	TGTGCCAGCAGCCACCAGACAGAGAACACCGGGGAGCTGTTTTTT
TRBV7-9	-	21	TRBJ2-6	TRBD1	CASSLVGGTGSFFSGANVLTF	TGTGCCAGCAGCTTAGTGGGTGGGACAGGGTCGTTCTTCTCTGGGGCCAACGTCCTGACTTTC
TRBV7-2	many	13	TRBJ2-1	TRBD2	CASSSLAGNEQFF	TGTGCCAGCAGCTCGCTAGCGGGCAATGAGCAGTTCTTC
TRBV6-2/TRBV6-3	many	12	TRBJ2-1	-	CASSFWGVEQFF	TGTGCCAGCAGTTTCTGGGGGGTGGAGCAGTTCTTC
TRBV7-9	many	17	TRBJ2-2	-	CASSLNSGNVLTGELFF	TGTGCCAGCAGCTTAAATAGTGGGAACGTCCTCACCGGGGAGCTGTTTTTT
TRBV12-3/TRBV12-4	many	14	TRBJ1-2	-	CASTPGTSFHGYTF	TGTGCCAGCACCCCGGGGACGTCGTTTCATGGCTACACCTTC
TRBV18	many	13	TRBJ2-5	-	CASSPWVGETQYF	TGTGCCAGCTCACCATGGGTGGGAGAGACCCAGTACTTC
TRBV24-1	many	13	TRBJ1-2	TRBD1	CATSDLTGDGYTF	TGTGCCACCAGTGATTTAACAGGGGATGGCTACACCTTC
TRBV15	few	15	TRBJ2-6	-	CATLKGGSGANVLTF	TGTGCCACCCTCAAGGGGGGCTCTGGGGCCAACGTCCTGACTTTC